The entry that follows covers one T cell receptor (beta chain) sequence. Its antigen is not known. These data come from a study of T-cell memory formation after mild COVID-19. Study-wide results and caveats: Contracting CD4+ clones lay largely in CM and EM, with CD8+ ones residing in EMRA. The finding that pre-infection memory included some responding clones suggested that cross-reactive memory joined.

There are 14 residues in the CDR3. Trimming took off 0 bases at V and 9 bases at J, with 15 bases between the two ends. Germline V gene sequence: CDR1 DFQATT, CDR2 SNEGSKA (reference sequence). In TCRdb, the 5' RACE reads were re-called with MiXCR into one record per CDR3 protein. The sample consists of about 430,000 distinct CDR3 sequences, around 17% of them appearing once. Sequenced: PBMCs or a T cell subset sorted from them (not recorded which). This TCR came from a man aged 18 to 29 who had mild COVID-19 (a few samples of this study predate the infection). Cell type and time point are not known. The chain couples TRBV20-1 to TRBJ2-1; D may be TRBD2 (6 bases). The CDR3 sequence is CSARDASGTLEQFF. CDR3 DNA: TGCAGTGCTAGAGATGCATCGGGGACTCTTGAGCAGTTCTTC.